The 18 T cell receptor beta chains below were found in one sample sequenced in a study of blood T cell repertoires in COVID-19. Method: immunoSEQ multiplex PCR; TCRdb's copy keeps in-frame clones and lacks some. This repertoire shows about 280,000 clones, around nine tenths found once; its top ten account for approximately 2%. Source material: PBMCs or T cells enriched from blood (not recorded which). Every receptor here comes from a woman in her sixties in a cohort exposed to, infected with or recovered from COVID-19 (not recorded which).

The rearrangement joins TRBV5-1 to TRBJ2-1, with D perhaps matching TRBD2 (8 bases). CDR1 SGHRS and CDR2 YFSETQ come from the germline V gene. The V and J ends lost 7 bases and 6 bases respectively, with 26 bases between them. CDR3 length: 17 amino acids. CDR3 sequence reads: CASSIRGGGGRRNEQFF. In nucleotides, the CDR3 is TGCGCCAGCTCAATTCGAGGGGGCGGCGGGAGGCGCAATGAGCAGTTCTTC.

The rearrangement joins TRBV7-9 to TRBJ2-3, with 7 bases lining up with TRBD1. This CDR3 contains 17 residues. CDR1 SEHNR and CDR2 FQNEAQ come from the germline V gene (reference sequence). V trimming: 1 base; J trimming: 0 bases; junction bases outside the gene matches: 7. CDR3 sequence: CASSLVPTGSSTDTQYF. For the CDR3, the DNA is TGTGCCAGCAGCTTAGTCCCGACAGGGTCTAGCACAGATACGCAGTATTTT.

This clone has just one count. The rearrangement joins TRBV9 to TRBJ1-2; 9 nucleotides match TRBD1. This CDR3 is 14 amino acids long. CDR1 SGDLS and CDR2 YYNGEE come from the germline V gene. Trimming removed 2 bases from V and 7 bases from J; junction bases left unmatched: 6. This CDR3 is CASSVEDRGSGYTF. In nucleotides, the CDR3 is TGTGCCAGCAGCGTGGAGGACAGGGGAAGTGGCTACACCTTC.

The chain has TRBV29-1 and TRBJ1-1; D is undetermined. There are 11 residues in the CDR3. Germline-derived CDR1 and CDR2 are SQVTM and ANQGSEA. V dropped 8 bases and J dropped 0 bases, with 7 bases sitting between them. CDR3 nucleotides: TGCAGCACACAGATGAACACTGAAGCTTTCTTT. As protein: CSTQMNTEAFF.

There are a few counts of this clone. This chain links TRBV27 with TRBJ1-2; D is perhaps TRBD1 (6 bases). Per the germline V gene, CDR1 is MNHEY and CDR2 is SMNVEV (reference sequence). The CDR3 totals 13 residues. The V gene lost 5 bases and the J gene lost 2 bases, with 9 bases spanning the gap. The CDR3 protein is CASSGQYNYGYTF. DNA of the CDR3: TGTGCCAGCAGTGGACAGTACAACTATGGCTACACCTTC.

The V gene is TRBV6-5, the J gene TRBJ1-1; D gene unclear. CDR1 and CDR2 from the germline V gene are MNHEY and SVGAGI. V was pared by 5 bases and J by 1 base, with 11 bases between. The CDR3 is 14 residues long. The CDR3 sequence: CASSPYAGNTEAFF. The CDR3 region has the DNA TGTGCCAGCAGTCCCTACGCCGGGAACACTGAAGCTTTCTTT.

A single count supports this clone. The V gene is TRBV11-2, the J gene TRBJ1-4; D is undetermined. The CDR3 sequence is 14 residues long. Trimming took off 5 bases at V and 3 bases at J, with 10 bases between the two ends. The germline V gene has CDR1 SGHAT and CDR2 FQNNGV. CDR3 residues: CASSRELPNEKLFF. CDR3 nucleotides: TGTGCCAGCAGCCGGGAGTTGCCTAATGAAAAACTGTTTTTT.

This chain joins TRBV28 and TRBJ2-3; 8 bases align to TRBD1. CDR3 size: 15 residues. V was pared by 5 bases and J by 2 bases, with 6 bases of the junction left unmatched. CDR1 is MDHEN, CDR2 SYDVKM, per germline. CDR3: CASSRYRGSTDTQYF. The CDR3 coding sequence is TGTGCCAGCAGTAGGTACAGGGGGTCCACAGATACGCAGTATTTT. Supplemented by reference TRBV28 and TRBJ2-3, the full variable domain reads DVKVTQSSRYLVKRTGEKVFLECVQDMDHENMFWYRQDPGLGLRLIYFSYDVKMKEKGDIPEGYSVSREKKERFSLILESASTNQTSMYLCASSRYRGSTDTQYFGPGTRLTVL.

The chain joins TRBV18 to TRBJ2-3, with TRBD2 as a possible D gene (6 bases). The CDR3 is 14 amino acids. The V gene lost 3 bases and the J gene lost 3 bases, with 10 bases spanning the gap. Germline loops: CDR1 KGHSH, CDR2 LQKENI. CDR3 in DNA: TGTGCCAGCTCACCCGCGGGGCATACAGATACGCAGTATTTT. Translation: CASSPAGHTDTQYF.

The rearrangement uses TRBV19 and TRBJ1-5, with 9 bases identical to TRBD1. Germline CDR1 LNHDA, CDR2 SQIVND (reference sequence). CDR3 length equals 14 residues. Trimming removed 5 bases from V and 7 bases from J; junction bases left unmatched: 6. The CDR3 nucleotides read TGTGCCAGTAGTCCCGGGACAGGGCGGCAGCCCCAGCATTTT. Translated: CASSPGTGRQPQHF. The whole variable domain, filled in from reference TRBV19 and TRBJ1-5, reads DGGITQSPKYLFRKEGQNVTLSCEQNLNHDAMYWYRQDPGQGLRLIYYSQIVNDFQKGDIAEGYSVSREKKESFPLTVTSAQKNPTAFYLCASSPGTGRQPQHFGDGTRLSIL.

V is TRBV28 and J is TRBJ2-2; 8 bases map to TRBD2. The junction had 6 bases not matched to a gene; V was cut back by 10 bases and J by 5 bases. Germline CDR1 is MDHEN and CDR2 is SYDVKM. CDR3 size: 13 residues. DNA of the CDR3: TGTGCCACCCAAGCGGGAGTTACCGGGGAGCTGTTTTTT. Protein sequence: CATQAGVTGELFF.

J is TRBJ2-4 and V is TRBV28, with D perhaps TRBD2 (5 bases). Trimming stripped 6 bases from V and 6 bases from J, with 30 bases between. Per the germline V gene, CDR1 is MDHEN and CDR2 is SYDVKM. The CDR3 has 19 amino acids. The DNA of the CDR3 is TGTGCCAGCAGGGGTGATAGGACCTTCCGGAGAGGGATGGGAAACATTCAGTACTTC. Residues: CASRGDRTFRRGMGNIQYF.

The rearrangement joins TRBV4-2 to TRBJ2-1; tentatively, D is TRBD2 (6 bases). CDR3 length: 16 amino acids. V was cut by 1 base and J by 4 bases, with 14 bases left in between. Germline assignment: CDR1 LGHNA and CDR2 YNFKEQ. The CDR3 region is CASSQVAGTTYNEQFF. The CDR3 DNA reads as TGTGCCAGCAGCCAAGTTGCGGGGACCACATACAATGAGCAGTTCTTC.

The rearrangement uses TRBV5-6 and TRBJ1-3, with D possibly being TRBD1 (5 bases). CDR3 length: 16 residues. V lost 0 bases to trimming and J lost 1 base, with 11 bases between them. CDR1 is SGHDT and CDR2 is YYEEEE in the germline V gene. CDR3 in DNA: TGTGCCAGCAGCTTGGGACAGACTAGTTCTGGAAACACCATATATTTT. This gives the protein CASSLGQTSSGNTIYF.

The chain links TRBV7-9 to TRBJ1-2, with TRBD1 matching over 11 bases. Germline values: CDR1 SEHNR, CDR2 FQNEAQ (reference sequence). CDR3 length: 16 residues. V lost 6 bases, J lost 6 bases, and 12 bases stayed unmatched. The CDR3 loop reads CASSIGRTGGWDGYTF. In DNA form, the CDR3 reads TGTGCCAGCAGTATCGGACGGACAGGGGGCTGGGATGGCTACACCTTC.

This clone was picked up one time. The chain is built from TRBV28 and TRBJ2-1, with 14 nucleotides matching TRBD2. This CDR3 is 16 amino acids long. Germline-derived CDR1 and CDR2 are MDHEN and SYDVKM. The V gene end was trimmed by 5 bases and the J gene end by 6 bases; junction bases not matched to a gene: 6. CDR3: CASSPATSGRANEQFF. The CDR3, as DNA: TGTGCCAGCAGTCCCGCGACTAGCGGGAGGGCCAATGAGCAGTTCTTC.

The genes are TRBV28 and TRBJ1-2, with 9 nucleotides matching TRBD1. Germline V lookup: CDR1 MDHEN, CDR2 SYDVKM. The V and J ends lost 5 bases and 0 bases, in that order; junction bases with no gene match: 7. The CDR3 runs to 16 residues. The CDR3 DNA sequence: TGTGCCAGCAGTCCTAGGGGGACAGGGACTAACTATGGCTACACCTTC. This sequence encodes CASSPRGTGTNYGYTF.

The rearrangement uses TRBV10-3 and TRBJ2-7, with 7 positions matching TRBD1. The CDR3 loop spans 12 amino acids. Germline V gene sequence: CDR1 ENHRY, CDR2 SYGVKD. V shed 5 bases and J 6 bases; nucleotides not matched to a gene: 4. The CDR3 sequence is CAISTGVGEQYF. CDR3 nucleotides: TGTGCCATCAGTACAGGGGTCGGCGAGCAGTACTTC.